The rows below give T cell receptor beta chains drawn from one sample of a study of identical twins. TCRdb re-called the 5' RACE reads through MiXCR, storing one row per CDR3 protein. This repertoire shows around 1.7 million distinct CDR3 sequences, around 29% found once; its top ten account for 0.25% to 0.3%. Sequencing was carried out using cord blood. The receptors come from a newborn girl in good health. Both conserved end residues are part of each CDR3. Each record gives: clone size, V gene, J gene, CDR3 protein. Clone size is stated in some rows and not others, as once, few, many or a class when expanded.

>NA|TRBV2|TRBJ1-1
CASSEAPAEAFF
>NA|TRBV6-6|TRBJ1-6
CASSRDLSSYNSPLHF
>NA|TRBV9|TRBJ2-7
CASSVAIGGYEQYF
>NA|TRBV3-1|TRBJ2-5
CASSHYPHTSGDYNEQYF
>NA|TRBV12-3/TRBV12-4|TRBJ1-4
CASSFSPTGTEKLFF
>few|TRBV2|TRBJ2-3
CASSDYRERDTQYF
>few|TRBV20-1|TRBJ1-5
CSASGRVVQPQHF
>few|TRBV6-6|TRBJ1-6
CASAQGVAGPYNSPLHF
>few|TRBV6-1|TRBJ2-1
CASIRGTSGTNEQFF
>NA|TRBV20-1|TRBJ2-1
CSAVPLGTAPNEQFF
>NA|TRBV29-1|TRBJ2-2
CSVGTSGMNTGELFF
>few|TRBV3-1|TRBJ1-1
CASSQVLTGPLFTEAFF
>NA|TRBV10-2|TRBJ1-2
CATATGGFYGYTF
>NA|TRBV6-6|TRBJ2-3
CASAGTYTDTQYF
>NA|TRBV7-9|TRBJ1-3
CASTGDSSGNTIYF
>few|TRBV5-6|TRBJ2-7
CASSFEDSSYEQYF
>NA|TRBV7-9|TRBJ2-2
CASSPDIEELFF
>NA|TRBV27|TRBJ1-2
CANSFGGQGYGYTF
>NA|TRBV10-3|TRBJ2-7
CAIRNPGTINEQYF
>once|TRBV12-3/TRBV12-4|TRBJ2-5
CATTLGTKETQYF